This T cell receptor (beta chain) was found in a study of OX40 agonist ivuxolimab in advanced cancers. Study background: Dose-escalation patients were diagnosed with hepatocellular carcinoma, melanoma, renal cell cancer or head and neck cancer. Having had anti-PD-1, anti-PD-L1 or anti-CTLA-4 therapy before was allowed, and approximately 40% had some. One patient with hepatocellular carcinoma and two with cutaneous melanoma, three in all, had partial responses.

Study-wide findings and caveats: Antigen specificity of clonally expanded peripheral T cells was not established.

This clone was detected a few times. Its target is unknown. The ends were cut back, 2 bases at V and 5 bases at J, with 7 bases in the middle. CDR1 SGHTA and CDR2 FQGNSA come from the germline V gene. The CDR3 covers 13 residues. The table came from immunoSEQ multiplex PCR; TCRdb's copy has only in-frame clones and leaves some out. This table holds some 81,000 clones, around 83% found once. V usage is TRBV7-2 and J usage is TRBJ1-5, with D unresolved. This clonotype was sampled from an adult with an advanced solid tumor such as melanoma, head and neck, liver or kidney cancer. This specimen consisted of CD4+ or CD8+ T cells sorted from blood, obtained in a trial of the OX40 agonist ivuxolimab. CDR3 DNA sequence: TGTGCCAGCAGCTTATACCCTGATCAGCCCCAGCATTTT. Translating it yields CASSLYPDQPQHF.